The 27 T cell receptor beta chains presented below share a single source sample, sequenced in a study of blood T cell repertoires in COVID-19 (dated by TCRdb to about 2020). The library was prepared using the immunoSEQ multiplex PCR assay. In its TCRdb copy, this immuneACCESS table keeps in-frame sequences only and misses some clones. Where compared with another copy, unresolved V genes explain less than half of these, and the others have no known cause. The sample yields about 75,000 clones; roughly 91% were counted once. Roughly 19% of the sample goes to the ten largest clones. The specimen sequenced was peripheral blood. The origin of the receptors is a human donor in a cohort sampled during active COVID-19.

The gene calls are TRBV9 and TRBJ1-1; TRBD1 matches 8 bases. The CDR3 sequence is 16 residues long. Unmatched junction bases numbered 7, after V lost 2 bases and J lost 1 base. Germline values: CDR1 SGDLS, CDR2 YYNGEE. CDR3 sequence: CASSVTGGAPNTEAFF. The CDR3 coding sequence is TGTGCCAGCAGCGTTACAGGGGGGGCCCCGAACACTGAAGCTTTCTTT.

This clone appeared a single time. Written as DNA, the CDR3 is TGTGCCAGCAGCCAAACCAGGAAGAGCGAGCAGTACTTC. Protein: CASSQTRKSEQYF. The rearrangement joins TRBV3-1 (or the pseudogene TRBV3-2) to TRBJ2-7; D is undetermined. CDR1 is LGHDT and CDR2 is YNNKEL in the germline V gene (reference sequence). This CDR3 has 13 amino acids. V was trimmed by 2 bases and J by 6 bases, leaving 11 bases between them.

CDR3 bases: TGTGCCAGCAGCGGGCAAGGACAGGGATATGGCTACACCTTC. Its protein is CASSGQGQGYGYTF. This rearrangement joins TRBV5-4 to TRBJ1-2; 8 positions match TRBD1. The V gene end was trimmed by 4 bases and the J gene end by 5 bases; junction bases not matched to a gene: 7. This CDR3 is built from 14 residues. The germline V gene has CDR1 SGHNT and CDR2 YYREEE (reference sequence).

The sample holds a few counts of this clone. This chain links TRBV5-1 with TRBJ2-7; D is unclear. Germline loops: CDR1 SGHRS, CDR2 YFSETQ. Trimming removed 1 base at V and 0 bases at J, with 11 bases between. The length of the CDR3 is 15 residues. As DNA, the CDR3 is TGCGCCAGCAGCTTGTTTCCGGTAAGCTCCTACGAGCAGTACTTC. Translating it yields CASSLFPVSSYEQYF.

The chain links TRBV27 to TRBJ2-1; D may be TRBD2 (6 bases). V was clipped by 7 bases and J by 10 bases, with 20 bases between them. The V gene's germline CDR1 is MNHEY and CDR2 SMNVEV (reference sequence). The CDR3 sequence is 14 residues long. CDR3 loop: CASKGRGLPGEQFF. The CDR3, as DNA: TGTGCCAGCAAGGGGCGGGGACTTCCGGGGGAGCAGTTCTTC.

The chain joins TRBV5-1 to TRBJ1-2, with 10 bases that match TRBD1. Germline assignment: CDR1 SGHRS and CDR2 YFSETQ. The CDR3 consists of 17 residues. Trimming cost V 0 bases and J 3 bases; bases outside gene matches: 8. CDR3 protein: CASSLANRQGAYYGYTF. DNA for the CDR3: TGCGCCAGCAGCTTGGCCAACCGACAGGGGGCTTACTATGGCTACACCTTC.

This rearrangement joins TRBV11-3 to TRBJ2-1; 10 nucleotides agree with TRBD2. This CDR3 has 15 residues. In germline, CDR1 is SGHNT, CDR2 YENEEA. V lost 4 bases, J lost 1 base, and 1 base stayed unmatched. Written as DNA, the CDR3 is TGTGCCAGCAGCTGGACTAGCGGTTCCTACAATGAGCAGTTCTTC. As protein: CASSWTSGSYNEQFF. Full variable domain (remainder filled in from reference TRBV11-3 and TRBJ2-1): EAGVVQSPRYKIIEKKQPVAFWCNPISGHNTLYWYLQNLGQGPELLIRYENEEAVDDSQLPKDRFSAERLKGVDSTLKIQPAELGDSAVYLCASSWTSGSYNEQFFGPGTRLTVL.

The chain links TRBV5-1 to TRBJ2-1; 8 bases fit TRBD1. Germline CDR1 reads SGHRS; CDR2 reads YFSETQ. V gave up 3 bases and J gave up 8 bases; unmatched junction bases: 7. This CDR3 has 14 amino acids. In DNA, the CDR3 is TGCGCCAGCAGCTCCGGACAGGGCTGGGATGAGCAGTTCTTC. It specifies CASSSGQGWDEQFF. The whole variable domain, filled in from reference TRBV5-1 and TRBJ2-1, reads KAGVTQTPRYLIKTRGQQVTLSCSPISGHRSVSWYQQTPGQGLQFLFEYFSETQRNKGNFPGRFSGRQFSNSRSEMNVSTLELGDSALYLCASSSGQGWDEQFFGPGTRLTVL.

This chain connects TRBV29-1 to TRBJ1-1, with D maybe TRBD1 (6 bases). From germline, CDR1 is SQVTM and CDR2 ANQGSEA. Trimming took off 4 bases at V and 1 base at J, with 10 bases between the two ends. The CDR3 spans 13 residues. In DNA form, the CDR3 reads TGCAGCGTTGTGGGCAGGGGGAACACTGAAGCTTTCTTT. It encodes CSVVGRGNTEAFF. The whole variable domain, remainder taken from reference TRBV29-1 and TRBJ1-1, is SAVISQKPSRDICQRGTSLTIQCQVDSQVTMMFWYRQQPGQSLTLIATANQGSEATYESGFVIDKFPISRPNLTFSTLTVSNMSPEDSSIYLCSVVGRGNTEAFFGQGTRLTVV.

This chain connects TRBV19 to TRBJ2-3; 8 nucleotides line up with TRBD1. The germline V gene encodes CDR1 LNHDA and CDR2 SQIVND (reference sequence). Trimming at V came to 5 bases and at J to 3 bases, leaving 7 bases not matched to a gene. The CDR3 totals 15 residues. The chain's CDR3 is CASSARTGITDTQYF. CDR3 DNA sequence: TGTGCCAGTAGTGCCCGGACAGGGATAACAGATACGCAGTATTTT. Looking up the rest from reference TRBV19 and TRBJ2-3 gives the full variable domain: DGGITQSPKYLFRKEGQNVTLSCEQNLNHDAMYWYRQDPGQGLRLIYYSQIVNDFQKGDIAEGYSVSREKKESFPLTVTSAQKNPTAFYLCASSARTGITDTQYFGPGTRLTVL.

This clone was observed a few times. This sequence joins TRBV9 and TRBJ2-1, with no clear D. CDR3 length: 15 amino acids. Germline assignment: CDR1 SGDLS and CDR2 YYNGEE. V lost 0 bases and J 1 base, leaving 8 bases between the germline ends. The CDR3 protein is CASSVASSSYNEQFF. The CDR3 DNA reads as TGTGCCAGCAGCGTAGCATCTAGTTCCTACAATGAGCAGTTCTTC.

The chain employs TRBV7-9 and TRBJ1-4; 8 bases match TRBD1. Losses at the gene ends were 5 bases for V and 4 bases for J; bases not matched to a gene: 3. Germline CDR1 is SEHNR and CDR2 is FQNEAQ (reference sequence). This CDR3 has 14 amino acids. DNA for the CDR3: TGTGCCAGCAGCCGCACAGGGGGTAATGAAAAACTGTTTTTT. Protein product: CASSRTGGNEKLFF.

The CDR3 nucleotides are TGTGCCAGCAGCCCCGGCCGGACAAGCAACAATGAGCAGTTCTTC. This codes for CASSPGRTSNNEQFF. V is TRBV7-8 and J is TRBJ2-1; TRBD1 is a possible D gene (5 bases). This CDR3 contains 15 residues. The germline V and J ends were trimmed by 5 bases and 5 bases, with 16 bases remaining between them. CDR1 and CDR2 (germline): SGHVS, FQNEAQ.

The chain combines TRBV6-1 with TRBJ2-5, with TRBD2 matching over 12 bases. Germline assignment: CDR1 MNHNS and CDR2 SASEGT. The CDR3 runs to 16 residues. V dropped 4 bases and J dropped 5; count of bases not matched to a gene: 8. Here the CDR3 DNA reads TGTGCCAGCAGTGGGGGACTAGCGGGCCGGAGGGAGACCCAGTACTTC. It yields the protein CASSGGLAGRRETQYF.

This clone was seen a single time. The rearrangement uses TRBV28 and TRBJ1-2; D remains ambiguous. CDR3 length: 16 amino acids. Germline CDR1 MDHEN, CDR2 SYDVKM. With 4 bases removed from V and 2 bases from J, the gap between germline ends came to 17 bases. This CDR3 reads CASSSPSGRLNYGYTF. The CDR3, as DNA: TGTGCCAGCAGTTCTCCTAGCGGACGGCTAAACTATGGCTACACCTTC.

The gene calls are TRBV7-3 and TRBJ1-1, with D maybe TRBD1 (6 bases). This CDR3 contains 18 residues. CDR1 and CDR2 (germline): SGHTA, FQGTGA. The V gene lost 5 bases and the J gene lost 1 base, with 23 bases spanning the gap. The CDR3 is CASSPGTSGMISNTEAFF. The CDR3 DNA reads as TGTGCCAGCAGCCCCGGGACATCCGGGATGATATCGAACACTGAAGCTTTCTTT.

This chain joins TRBV6-6 and TRBJ2-7; a weak D match, TRBD1 (6 bases). Trimming removed 2 bases from V and 0 bases from J, with 8 bases in between. Germline-derived CDR1 and CDR2 are MNHNY and SVGAGI (reference sequence). This CDR3 has 14 residues. DNA for the CDR3: TGTGCCAGCAGTTACGGGGGCACCTCCTACGAGCAGTACTTC. This codes for CASSYGGTSYEQYF.

This CDR3 reads CASSLSRNEQFF. The CDR3 DNA follows: TGTGCCAGCAGTCTTTCCAGGAATGAGCAGTTCTTC. V and J are TRBV28 and TRBJ2-1; D not resolved. The CDR3 contains 12 residues. Germline V lookup: CDR1 MDHEN, CDR2 SYDVKM. The V and J ends lost 5 bases and 7 bases respectively, with 9 bases between them.

The rearrangement uses TRBV19 and TRBJ2-1; 10 bases align to TRBD1. Germline CDR1 and CDR2: LNHDA and SQIVND (reference sequence). This CDR3 region has 19 residues. Trimming cost V 6 bases and J 4 bases; bases outside gene matches: 18. The DNA of the CDR3 is TGTGCCAGTAGCCCCCCCGCCCGGGCCGGGACAGGGGTATACAATGAGCAGTTCTTC. Encoded protein: CASSPPARAGTGVYNEQFF. Full variable domain (remainder filled in from reference TRBV19 and TRBJ2-1): DGGITQSPKYLFRKEGQNVTLSCEQNLNHDAMYWYRQDPGQGLRLIYYSQIVNDFQKGDIAEGYSVSREKKESFPLTVTSAQKNPTAFYLCASSPPARAGTGVYNEQFFGPGTRLTVL.

The chain has TRBV7-2 and TRBJ2-3; tentatively, D is TRBD2 (6 bases). Per germline, CDR1 SGHTA and CDR2 FQGNSA. V shed 1 base and J shed 0 bases, with 11 bases lying between them. The CDR3 has 16 residues. The CDR3 spells CASSLDPGVSTDTQYF. CDR3 nucleotide sequence: TGTGCCAGCAGCTTAGATCCGGGGGTTAGCACAGATACGCAGTATTTT. Full variable domain (outside the CDR3, taken from reference TRBV7-2 and TRBJ2-3): GAGVSQSPSNKVTEKGKDVELRCDPISGHTALYWYRQSLGQGLEFLIYFQGNSAPDKSGLPSDRFSAERTGGSVSTLTIQRTQQEDSAVYLCASSLDPGVSTDTQYFGPGTRLTVL.

The genes are TRBV28 and TRBJ2-7; 10 nucleotides agree with TRBD2. V shed 6 bases, J shed 0 bases, and the junction held 8 bases outside the gene matches. This CDR3 spans 16 amino acids. The germline gives CDR1 MDHEN, CDR2 SYDVKM. The CDR3 spells CASSAPLAGSSYEQYF. For the CDR3, the DNA is TGTGCCAGCAGCGCCCCACTAGCGGGGTCCTCCTACGAGCAGTACTTC.

The CDR3: CASSIQGDSQETQYF. The CDR3 bases are TGTGCCAGTAGTATACAAGGAGATAGCCAAGAGACCCAGTACTTC. V gene TRBV19 combines with J gene TRBJ2-5; D remains ambiguous. Trimming stripped 2 bases from V and 1 base from J, with 11 bases between. CDR3 length: 15 amino acids. Germline-derived CDR1 and CDR2 are LNHDA and SQIVND (reference sequence).

About this clone itself: An end of the junction does not agree with germline; a read error may underlie this. The gene calls are TRBV5-1 and TRBJ2-1; D ambiguous. CDR3 length equals 14 residues. CDR1 SGHRS and CDR2 YFSETQ come from the germline V gene. CDR3 sequence (DNA): TGCGCCAGCAGCCCCACTTGGAGCTTCAATGAACAGTTCTTC. Amino acid sequence: CASSPTWSFNEQFF.

The chain links TRBV5-5 to TRBJ2-1, with D maybe TRBD1 (6 bases). Trimming cost V 3 bases and J 8 bases, with 18 bases left between them. This CDR3 has 15 amino acids. Germline lookup yields CDR1 SGHKS and CDR2 YYEKEE (reference sequence). In nucleotides, the CDR3 is TGTGCCAGCAGCTCGTCAGGGGCGAAGGCCGATGAGCAGTTCTTC. This sequence encodes CASSSSGAKADEQFF.

J is TRBJ2-1 and V is TRBV19; tentatively, D is TRBD2 (6 bases). CDR3 length: 14 residues. Germline V gene sequence: CDR1 LNHDA, CDR2 SQIVND (reference sequence). V dropped 7 bases and J dropped 2 bases, with 12 bases sitting between them. In DNA, the CDR3 is TGTGCCAGTATAGAAGGCGGGACCTACAATGAGCAGTTCTTC. Amino acid sequence: CASIEGGTYNEQFF.

The chain combines TRBV12-3 or TRBV12-4 with TRBJ1-5, with unresolved D. V lost 5 bases, J lost 7 bases, and 12 bases lay in between. The CDR3 loop spans 13 amino acids. The DNA for the CDR3 is TGTGCCAGCAGTCCTAGTCATCGGCAGCCCCAGCATTTT. Translating it yields CASSPSHRQPQHF.

The V gene is TRBV7-2, the J gene TRBJ2-7; D is perhaps TRBD2 (6 bases). CDR3 length: 13 amino acids. Trimming took off 5 bases at V and 1 base at J, with 9 bases between the two ends. Germline V lookup: CDR1 SGHTA, CDR2 FQGNSA. Written as DNA, the CDR3 is TGTGCCAGCAGCCCAGGAGGGTCCTACGAGCAGTACTTC. This gives the protein CASSPGGSYEQYF.